This T cell receptor beta chain was observed in a study of cytomegalovirus exposure and HLA in healthy donors. The CDR3 is 16 residues long. Per the germline V gene, CDR1 is SNHLY and CDR2 is FYNNEI. V was pared by 1 base and J by 1 base, with 11 bases between. This clone was found a few times. Its specificity is unknown. Samples came from healthy bone marrow donors. General study points: It emerged from a later analysis that several of the most significant clusters appeared to be linked to common viral pathogens. TCR beta chains associated with HLA were, in a later analysis, more clonally expanded than equally common others.

Primers included in the PCR were 60 Vbeta and 13 Jbeta primers. Profiled with immunoSEQ multiplex PCR; TCRdb holds only in-frame clones, not every one. The sample contains fewer than 110,000 clones, around 76% of which appear only once. The sequenced sample consisted of PBMCs. V gene TRBV2 combines with J gene TRBJ1-3, with D tentatively TRBD1 (5 bases). This receptor was taken from a man in his late teens or twenties in good health and CMV-seronegative. CDR3 sequence: CASSEENRISGNTIYF. In DNA, the CDR3 is TGTGCCAGCAGTGAAGAGAACAGGATTTCTGGAAACACCATATATTTT.